The 22 T cell receptor beta chains in this list originate from one sample, sequenced in a study of low-dose radiotherapy and immunotherapy resistance in tumors. Priming of first-strand cDNA relied on TRAV- and TRBV-specific primers (covering alpha and beta chains). The authors ran about 21 PCR cycles to amplify TCRs with a constant-region primer and V-primer adapter. TCRdb re-called the reads with MiXCR, one entry per CDR3 protein. Among approximately 90,000 distinct CDR3 sequences listed, 9.4% were seen once. As for time point: before trial treatment. The sequencing here drew on PBMCs, taken before treatment. These receptors originate from a male donor with prostate cancer.

This clonotype was seen ten or more times. V usage is TRBV5-5 and J usage is TRBJ2-1; D may be TRBD1 (5 bases). Germline CDR1 and CDR2: SGHKS and YYEKEE (reference sequence). V gave up 4 bases and J gave up 1 base, with 12 bases separating them. The CDR3 has 15 amino acids. The CDR3 DNA sequence: TGTGCCAGCAGCGAGCAGGGATTTTCCTACAATGAGCAGTTCTTC. Its protein is CASSEQGFSYNEQFF.

This clonotype came up many times. CDR3 nucleotides: TGTGCCAGCAGACCCGGTGGTAACGAGGACATTCAGTACTTC. Its protein product is CASRPGGNEDIQYF. V gene TRBV11-3 combines with J gene TRBJ2-4; D gene ambiguous. V lost 6 bases to trimming and J lost 8 bases, with 17 bases between them. The CDR3 extends over 14 amino acids. Germline loops: CDR1 SGHNT, CDR2 YENEEA.

Turning to this clonotype: A far larger clone is off by one base, so a read error is likely. The chain combines TRBV5-6 with TRBJ2-1; 8 nucleotides line up with TRBD1. Trimming took 4 bases from V and 10 from J; bases not matched to a gene: 13. Germline CDR1 reads SGHDT; CDR2 reads YYEEEE. CDR3 size: 15 residues. CDR3 sequence reads: CASSPWTGRSYEQFF. As DNA, the CDR3 is TGTGCCAGCAGCCCGTGGACAGGGAGGTCCTACGAGCAGTTCTTC.

This clonotype was recorded at least ten times. The chain is built from TRBV6-2 or TRBV6-3 and TRBJ2-3, with D tentatively TRBD2 (5 bases). The CDR3 covers 14 residues. CDR1 and CDR2 from the germline V gene are MNHEY and SVGEGT. V was clipped by 0 bases and J by 5 bases, with 9 bases between them. CDR3 region: CASSYSSVGDTQYF. As DNA, the CDR3 is TGTGCCAGCAGTTACTCTAGCGTTGGAGATACGCAGTATTTT.

There are many counts of this clonotype. The V gene is TRBV20-1, the J gene TRBJ1-2; possibly TRBD1 for D (5 bases). CDR1 and CDR2 from the germline V gene are DFQATT and SNEGSKA (reference sequence). Trimming left V 6 bases short and J 3 bases short, with 17 bases between. The CDR3 totals 14 residues. DNA for the CDR3: TGCAGTGCCTCCCCAGGGACCCTCCACTATGGCTACACCTTC. Translating gives CSASPGTLHYGYTF.

This clonotype came up once. V usage is TRBV24-1 and J usage is TRBJ2-1; possibly TRBD2 for D (6 bases). V was cut by 5 bases and J by 8 bases, with 9 bases left in between. The length of the CDR3 is 12 residues. From germline, CDR1 is KGHDR and CDR2 SFDVKD. CDR3 sequence (DNA): TGTGCCACCAGTGGGAGGGGCGATGAGCAGTTCTTC. Amino acids: CATSGRGDEQFF.

This clonotype came up many times. This chain connects TRBV7-9 to TRBJ1-1, with D possibly being TRBD1 (5 bases). Trimming took 3 bases from V and 1 from J, leaving 9 bases between them. Germline lookup yields CDR1 SEHNR and CDR2 FQNEAQ (reference sequence). The CDR3 contains 14 residues. CDR3 bases: TGTGCCAGCAGCTTGTCAGGGTCGAACACTGAAGCTTTCTTT. This codes for CASSLSGSNTEAFF.

At least ten counts were recorded for this clonotype. The chain carries TRBV21-1 and TRBJ2-1; the D call TRBD2 from the table was never checked on the DNA. TRBV21-1 is annotated as a pseudogene. This CDR3 is built from 19 residues. The CDR3 region is CASRGTSGSNPHPYNEQFF. The CDR3 DNA sequence: TGTGCCAGTCGAGGGACTAGCGGGAGTAATCCCCATCCCTACAATGAGCAGTTCTTC.

This clonotype was detected a few times. The chain combines TRBV10-3 with TRBJ2-5; D gene ambiguous. CDR3 length: 12 residues. Between the trimmed V and J ends, which lost 2 bases and 5 bases, there was a span of 6 bases. Germline CDR1 is ENHRY and CDR2 is SYGVKD. DNA of the CDR3: TGTGCCATCAGTGAGACGGGCGAGACCCAGTACTTC. Translated: CAISETGETQYF.

This clonotype appeared many times. CDR3 bases: TGTGCCAGCAGTTCTCCAGGGGCGCGAACTGAAGCTTTCTTT. Translated: CASSSPGARTEAFF. The chain links TRBV28 to TRBJ1-1, with a weak D call TRBD1 (6 bases). Germline values: CDR1 MDHEN, CDR2 SYDVKM. V gave up 4 bases and J gave up 5 bases, with 14 bases separating them. This CDR3 contains 14 residues.

This clonotype has more than one count but fewer than ten. V is TRBV20-1 and J is TRBJ1-5; weak D call: TRBD1 (6 bases). This CDR3 is 16 amino acids long. Germline CDR1 reads DFQATT; CDR2 reads SNEGSKA (reference sequence). Trimming cost V 0 bases and J 0 bases, with 12 bases left between them. CDR3 coding DNA: TGCAGTGCTAGAGATCAGGGGCTCCCTAGCAATCAGCCCCAGCATTTT. Translated: CSARDQGLPSNQPQHF.

J is TRBJ2-1 and V is TRBV9; D uncertain. The CDR3 has 14 amino acids. V was clipped by 2 bases and J by 0 bases, with 6 bases between them. CDR1 is SGDLS and CDR2 is YYNGEE in the germline V gene. CDR3 bases: TGTGCCAGCAGCGTCCAGAGCTCCTACAATGAGCAGTTCTTC. Translated, it gives CASSVQSSYNEQFF. The full variable domain, its missing parts supplied by reference TRBV9 and TRBJ2-1, is DSGVTQTPKHLITATGQRVTLRCSPRSGDLSVYWYQQSLDQGLQFLIQYYNGEERAKGNILERFSAQQFPDLHSELNLSSLELGDSALYFCASSVQSSYNEQFFGPGTRLTVL.

This clonotype was detected many times. This chain connects TRBV9 to TRBJ1-6; tentative D call: TRBD1 (5 bases). CDR1 is SGDLS and CDR2 is YYNGEE in the germline V gene. The V gene lost 0 bases and the J gene lost 9 bases, with 10 bases spanning the gap. The CDR3 spans 14 residues. The CDR3 region is CASSVGGGSSPLHF. CDR3 coding DNA: TGTGCCAGCAGCGTAGGGGGGGGTAGTTCACCCCTCCACTTT. The variable domain in full, completed from reference TRBV9 and TRBJ1-6, reads DSGVTQTPKHLITATGQRVTLRCSPRSGDLSVYWYQQSLDQGLQFLIQYYNGEERAKGNILERFSAQQFPDLHSELNLSSLELGDSALYFCASSVGGGSSPLHFGNGTRLTVT.

This clonotype was counted ten times or more. The chain recombines TRBV29-1 with TRBJ1-2; D gene uncertain. V was clipped by 6 bases and J by 8 bases, with 13 bases between them. This CDR3 has 11 residues. Germline V gives CDR1 SQVTM, CDR2 ANQGSEA. The CDR3 sequence is CSVGDVGGYTF. The CDR3 DNA reads TGCAGCGTCGGGGATGTCGGCGGCTACACCTTC.

This clonotype has at least ten counts. The V and J genes are TRBV20-1 and TRBJ2-5; no definite D call. The CDR3 covers 14 residues. Germline V gene sequence: CDR1 DFQATT, CDR2 SNEGSKA (reference sequence). V shed 6 bases and J shed 1 base, with 15 bases lying between them. This CDR3 is CSATIPGPQETQYF. For the CDR3, the DNA is TGCAGTGCAACCATTCCGGGCCCCCAAGAGACCCAGTACTTC.

In this sample, this clonotype turned up many times. The chain combines TRBV4-1 with TRBJ2-2; D could derive from TRBD1 or TRBD2 (5 bases each). The V gene lost 0 bases and the J gene lost 5 bases, with 13 bases spanning the gap. Germline V CDR1 and CDR2: MGHRA, YSYEKL. This CDR3 has 16 residues. CDR3 coding DNA: TGCGCCAGCAGCCAAGAAGAGGGGTTAGTGACCGGGGAGCTGTTTTTT. Translated, it gives CASSQEEGLVTGELFF.

In its sample, this clonotype was seen many times. V usage is TRBV28 and J usage is TRBJ2-1; 10 bases map to TRBD2. This CDR3 contains 16 residues. Looked up from germline, CDR1 is MDHEN and CDR2 is SYDVKM. V lost 5 bases and J lost 0; bases outside the gene matches: 4. This CDR3 reads CASSLTSGTSYNEQFF. CDR3 DNA: TGTGCCAGCAGTCTCACTAGCGGGACCTCCTACAATGAGCAGTTCTTC. Full variable domain (rest looked up from reference TRBV28 and TRBJ2-1): DVKVTQSSRYLVKRTGEKVFLECVQDMDHENMFWYRQDPGLGLRLIYFSYDVKMKEKGDIPEGYSVSREKKERFSLILESASTNQTSMYLCASSLTSGTSYNEQFFGPGTRLTVL.

This clonotype was observed many times. The CDR3: CASNKEGASYEQYF. The CDR3 nucleotides read TGTGCCAGCAACAAGGAGGGGGCGAGCTACGAGCAGTACTTC. V gene TRBV9 combines with J gene TRBJ2-7, with a possible D match to TRBD1 (7 bases). The V end lost 6 bases, the J end lost 3 bases, and 16 bases lay between the germline ends. Germline CDR1 reads SGDLS; CDR2 reads YYNGEE. This CDR3 has 14 amino acids.

This clonotype was seen at least ten times. The J gene is TRBJ1-4, the V gene TRBV4-1; D unresolved. V lost 1 base to trimming and J lost 17 bases, with 17 bases between them. The CDR3 spans 13 residues. Germline loops: CDR1 MGHRA, CDR2 YSYEKL. The CDR3 spells CASSQVYPVGCFF. The CDR3 nucleotides read TGCGCCAGCAGCCAAGTTTATCCAGTTGGCTGTTTTTTT.

This clonotype was observed many times. This sequence joins TRBV9 and TRBJ2-7; D is ambiguous. V dropped 3 bases and J dropped 0 bases, with 10 bases sitting between them. In germline, CDR1 is SGDLS, CDR2 YYNGEE. The CDR3 runs to 14 residues. For the CDR3, the DNA is TGTGCCAGCAGCGCCTCGGTGGGCTCCTACGAGCAGTACTTC. Translating it yields CASSASVGSYEQYF.

This clonotype was seen only a few times. The V and J genes are TRBV30 and TRBJ2-2; TRBD2 matches at 15 bases. The V segment lost 0 bases and the J segment 4 bases; nucleotides outside the gene matches: 9. This CDR3 is built from 19 residues. The germline CDR1 and CDR2 sequences are GTSNPN and SVGIG (reference sequence). The CDR3 DNA reads as TGTGCCTGGAGTGTACGGACTAGCGGGAGGGCCCGTGGCACCGGGGAGCTGTTTTTT. Amino acid sequence: CAWSVRTSGRARGTGELFF.

This clonotype was observed many times. The genes are TRBV28 and TRBJ2-7, with 8 bases aligning to TRBD1. The length of the CDR3 is 13 residues. In germline, CDR1 is MDHEN, CDR2 SYDVKM. V lost 6 bases to trimming and J lost 0 bases; unmatched junction nucleotides: 1. The chain's CDR3 is CASRGQVSYEQYF. CDR3 in DNA: TGTGCCAGCAGGGGACAGGTCTCCTACGAGCAGTACTTC.